What follows describes a single TCR beta chain. Its antigen has not been determined. No qualities accompany the bases; no much larger clone lies one base away. Other nucleotide sequences from this sample produce the same CDR3. Reading the label with the study, this specimen's time point is: about 28 days (+/-7) after the second vaccine dose. Because spike-specific TCR depth and breadth did not differ between the two schedules, AZD1222 recipients who got a second dose at roughly 4 weeks were pooled with those who got a second dose at roughly 12 weeks. The vaccinee samples were drawn from two UK trials, COV001 and COV002, one of which was a single-blind randomized controlled phase 2/3 trial testing AZD1222 (ChAdOx1 nCoV-19) in healthy adults. For TCRbeta chain sequencing, PBMC samples from trial participants were taken at day 0 and at day 28 after the second dose. The record originates from a study of T cell responses to AZD1222 COVID-19 vaccine (dated by TCRdb to about 2021). Notes on the research overall: TCR sequencing was performed for roughly 250 trial participants, of whom about 200 were given two doses of AZD1222 and around 25 were given two doses of MenACWY control vaccine. Trial participants were enrolled by age into 18-55, 56-69 and 70-plus year subgroups, with around 140, 26 and 57 TCR-sequenced participants respectively.

The CDR3 regions of human TCRbeta chains were subjected to immunosequencing. From the authors' description of their analysis: TCRs in the repertoires were compared against a reference library of SARS-CoV-2-specific TCRs that had been generated with the MIRA antigen-specificity platform. Breadth meant the fraction of unique TCRs that were SARS-CoV-2-associated, whereas depth meant the fraction of total T cells that were SARS-CoV-2-associated. Each spike-specific TCR was assigned to its reactive spike region and to a CD4 or CD8 class using the MIRA data. Log10-transformed breadth and depth values were compared by one-way ANOVA with Sidak's multiple comparisons tests. Not all clones reach the TCRdb copy of this immuneACCESS table, which keeps in-frame sequences only. Checked studies attribute under half of the gap to unresolved V genes and leave the rest unexplained. V, J and clone size are taken as reported in that table, and D and trimming were inferred from the DNA itself. The sample table shows 95,000 to 100,000 clones, and about 90% are seen once. The ten largest clones add up to roughly 15% of the sample.

What the study reported, not specific to this receptor: Epitopes outside the regions mutated in the B.1.351 and B.1.1.7 variants were reportedly recognized by nearly half of the unique spike-specific TCRs. Conclusions about previously exposed vaccinees were limited because only a handful of AZD1222 recipients were SARS-CoV-2 seropositive at baseline. In the small 56-69-year group, the increase in depth fell short of significance, most likely because of low power. Vaccine-associated CD4 TCRs spanned the whole spike protein, with dominant responses in regions 160-218 and 743-854. Most participants were white British and females outnumbered males, and the authors suggested that clonal diversity may have been underestimated. Because no day 14 peak-response samples were available, the repertoires could be characterized only after the peak T cell response. After two AZD1222 doses, both the breadth and the depth of spike-specific TCRs were significantly higher than at day 0 and than in MenACWY recipients.

As encoded in the germline V gene, CDR1 is MGHRA while CDR2 is YSYEKL. From the cysteine through the phenylalanine, the CDR3 covers 14 amino acids. The DNA shown is the 42-base CDR3, in frame from base 1. The junction carries 6 bases between V and J, which are trimmed by 1 base and 0 bases respectively. The chain joins TRBV4-1 to TRBJ1-1; the D gene cannot be resolved reliably. This sequence originates from an adult who received the AZD1222 COVID-19 vaccine. The sample here was peripheral blood, taken 28 days after the second AZD1222 dose. This receptor carries the CDR3 CASSQGSMNTEAFF. At the DNA level, the sequence is TGCGCCAGCAGCCAAGGAAGTATGAACACTGAAGCTTTCTTT.